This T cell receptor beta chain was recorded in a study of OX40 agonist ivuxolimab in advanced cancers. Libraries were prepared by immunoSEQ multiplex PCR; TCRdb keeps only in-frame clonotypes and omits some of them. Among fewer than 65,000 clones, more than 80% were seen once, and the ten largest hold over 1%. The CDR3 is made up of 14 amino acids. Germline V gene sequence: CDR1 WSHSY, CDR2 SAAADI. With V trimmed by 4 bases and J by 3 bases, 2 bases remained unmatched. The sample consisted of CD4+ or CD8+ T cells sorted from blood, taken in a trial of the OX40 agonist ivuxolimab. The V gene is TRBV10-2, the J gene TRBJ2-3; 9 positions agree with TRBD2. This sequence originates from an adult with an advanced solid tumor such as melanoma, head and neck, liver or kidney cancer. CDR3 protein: CASSVGLATDTQYF. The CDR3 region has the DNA TGCGCCAGCAGTGTAGGACTAGCGACAGATACGCAGTATTTT.